The rows below give T cell receptor beta chains drawn from one sample of a study of blood T cell repertoires in COVID-19. This table comes from immunoSEQ multiplex PCR, and its TCRdb copy is limited to in-frame clones, with some not included. This sample has some 170,000 clones, with 81% found just once. Sequenced sample: peripheral blood. These receptor sequences come from a man in his fifties or sixties with active or convalescent COVID-19. Each CDR3 is given with its conserved first and last residue. Fields, in order: CDR3 protein, CDR3 DNA, V gene, J gene, D gene, clone size. D genes are given only for firm matches. Expanded clones are given a class, and other clones once, few, many or no size at all.

CDR3aa: CASSIRDSYYNEQFF
CDR3nt: TGTGCCAGCAGTATCCGGGACTCCTACTACAATGAGCAGTTCTTC
v_gene: TRBV28
j_gene: TRBJ2-1
d_gene: NA
abundance: NA

CDR3aa: CASSPKGTSVRELFF
CDR3nt: TGTGCCAGCTCACCCAAAGGGACTAGCGTTCGGGAGCTGTTTTTT
v_gene: TRBV18
j_gene: TRBJ2-2
d_gene: TRBD2
abundance: few

CDR3aa: CASSQVGQGAYNSPLHF
CDR3nt: TGTGCCAGCAGCCAAGTGGGACAGGGGGCCTATAATTCACCCCTCCACTTT
v_gene: TRBV4-2
j_gene: TRBJ1-6
d_gene: TRBD1
abundance: NA

CDR3aa: CASSPEANYGYTF
CDR3nt: TGTGCCAGCAGCCCGGAGGCTAACTATGGCTACACCTTC
v_gene: TRBV3-1/TRBV3-2
j_gene: TRBJ1-2
d_gene: NA
abundance: NA

CDR3aa: CASSVAQREGWETQYF
CDR3nt: TGTGCCAGCAGCGTAGCCCAGCGGGAGGGTTGGGAGACCCAGTACTTC
v_gene: TRBV9
j_gene: TRBJ2-5
d_gene: TRBD2
abundance: NA

CDR3aa: CASSGGVSGANVLTF
CDR3nt: TGTGCCAGCAGTGGCGGGGTCTCTGGGGCCAACGTCCTGACTTTC
v_gene: TRBV7-3
j_gene: TRBJ2-6
d_gene: NA
abundance: NA

CDR3aa: CASSQDYSYEQYF
CDR3nt: TGTGCCAGCAGCCAAGACTACTCCTACGAGCAGTACTTC
v_gene: TRBV5-6
j_gene: TRBJ2-7
d_gene: NA
abundance: NA

CDR3aa: CASSRPGQTNYGYTF
CDR3nt: TGTGCCAGTAGTCGACCGGGACAGACTAACTATGGCTACACCTTC
v_gene: TRBV19
j_gene: TRBJ1-2
d_gene: TRBD1
abundance: few

CDR3aa: CASSPIPGSQETQYF
CDR3nt: TGTGCCAGCTCACCCATACCCGGGTCCCAAGAGACCCAGTACTTC
v_gene: TRBV18
j_gene: TRBJ2-5
d_gene: NA
abundance: NA

CDR3aa: CATSGSVSGANVLTF
CDR3nt: TGTGCCACCAGTGGTTCGGTCTCTGGGGCCAACGTCCTGACTTTC
v_gene: TRBV24-1
j_gene: TRBJ2-6
d_gene: NA
abundance: NA

CDR3aa: CASSSRGQGAGDTQYF
CDR3nt: TGTGCCAGCAGCAGCCGGGGACAGGGGGCCGGAGATACGCAGTATTTT
v_gene: TRBV11-3
j_gene: TRBJ2-3
d_gene: TRBD1
abundance: NA

CDR3aa: CASRGGLEQYF
CDR3nt: TGTGCCAGCAGGGGGGGGCTCGAGCAGTACTTC
v_gene: TRBV6-5
j_gene: TRBJ2-7
d_gene: NA
abundance: NA

CDR3aa: CASSFRQFYEQYF
CDR3nt: TGTGCCAGCAGTTTCAGGCAGTTCTACGAGCAGTACTTC
v_gene: TRBV12-3/TRBV12-4
j_gene: TRBJ2-7
d_gene: NA
abundance: NA

CDR3aa: CAITLEEEGNTIYF
CDR3nt: TGTGCCATCACCTTGGAGGAGGAAGGAAACACCATATATTTT
v_gene: TRBV10-3
j_gene: TRBJ1-3
d_gene: NA
abundance: NA

CDR3aa: CASSWTSGGEDTQYF
CDR3nt: TGTGCCAGCAGCTGGACTAGCGGGGGGGAGGATACGCAGTATTTT
v_gene: TRBV5-4
j_gene: TRBJ2-3
d_gene: TRBD2
abundance: NA

CDR3aa: CASSPRIAGAETQYF
CDR3nt: TGTGCCAGCAGCCCTAGGATAGCGGGAGCGGAGACCCAGTACTTC
v_gene: TRBV9
j_gene: TRBJ2-5
d_gene: TRBD2
abundance: NA

CDR3aa: CASSLEGTGGSYNEQFF
CDR3nt: TGTGCCAGCAGCTTAGAGGGCACGGGAGGCTCCTACAATGAGCAGTTCTTC
v_gene: TRBV11-3
j_gene: TRBJ2-1
d_gene: TRBD2
abundance: NA

CDR3aa: CSVGRSSGGANEKLFF
CDR3nt: TGCAGCGTGGGAAGGAGTAGCGGGGGGGCTAATGAAAAACTGTTTTTT
v_gene: TRBV29-1
j_gene: TRBJ1-4
d_gene: NA
abundance: NA

CDR3aa: CASSLTAGNTEAFF
CDR3nt: TGTGCCAGCAGCTTAACGGCAGGGAACACTGAAGCTTTCTTT
v_gene: TRBV7-9
j_gene: TRBJ1-1
d_gene: NA
abundance: NA

CDR3aa: CASSQDKGALAFF
CDR3nt: TGTGCCAGCAGCCAAGATAAGGGGGCGCTTGCTTTCTTT
v_gene: TRBV4-2
j_gene: TRBJ1-1
d_gene: TRBD1
abundance: NA

CDR3aa: CASSLGSGNTIYF
CDR3nt: TGCGCCAGCAGCCTCGGCTCTGGAAACACCATATATTTT
v_gene: TRBV5-1
j_gene: TRBJ1-3
d_gene: NA
abundance: NA

CDR3aa: CASSLVGLAGEPDTQYF
CDR3nt: TGTGCCAGCAGTTTAGTGGGACTAGCGGGAGAGCCAGATACGCAGTATTTT
v_gene: TRBV28
j_gene: TRBJ2-3
d_gene: TRBD2
abundance: NA

CDR3aa: CSVEIKGTANYGYTF
CDR3nt: TGCAGCGTCGAAATAAAAGGGACAGCTAACTATGGCTACACCTTC
v_gene: TRBV29-1
j_gene: TRBJ1-2
d_gene: TRBD1
abundance: NA

CDR3aa: CASSKTGETNEKLFF
CDR3nt: TGTGCCAGCAGCAAGACAGGGGAAACTAATGAAAAACTGTTTTTT
v_gene: TRBV5-4
j_gene: TRBJ1-4
d_gene: TRBD1
abundance: NA

CDR3aa: CASSLGPSGTEETQYF
CDR3nt: TGTGCTAGCAGCTTAGGGCCTAGCGGGACTGAAGAGACCCAGTACTTC
v_gene: TRBV7-7
j_gene: TRBJ2-5
d_gene: TRBD2
abundance: NA

CDR3aa: CASSPAGLGPYEQYF
CDR3nt: TGCGCCAGCAGCCCTGCCGGACTAGGTCCCTACGAGCAGTACTTC
v_gene: TRBV5-1
j_gene: TRBJ2-7
d_gene: TRBD2
abundance: NA

CDR3aa: CASSRQGNTEAFF
CDR3nt: TGTGCCAGTAGTCGACAGGGGAATACTGAAGCTTTCTTT
v_gene: TRBV19
j_gene: TRBJ1-1
d_gene: TRBD1
abundance: once

CDR3aa: CASSPQRGVGRETQYF
CDR3nt: TGTGCCAGTAGTCCGCAGCGGGGGGTAGGACGAGAGACCCAGTACTTC
v_gene: TRBV19
j_gene: TRBJ2-5
d_gene: TRBD2
abundance: NA

CDR3aa: CASSGTGRLTDTQYF
CDR3nt: TGTGCCAGCAGTGGGACAGGCCGTCTCACAGATACGCAGTATTTT
v_gene: TRBV27
j_gene: TRBJ2-3
d_gene: TRBD1
abundance: NA

CDR3aa: CASSKLSGTSGQETQYF
CDR3nt: TGTGCCAGCAGCAAACTTTCCGGGACTAGCGGGCAAGAGACCCAGTACTTC
v_gene: TRBV7-7
j_gene: TRBJ2-5
d_gene: TRBD2
abundance: NA

CDR3aa: CASSQLPTVGTEAFF
CDR3nt: TGTGCCAGCTCCCAACTTCCGACAGTCGGCACTGAAGCTTTCTTT
v_gene: TRBV2
j_gene: TRBJ1-1
d_gene: NA
abundance: NA

CDR3aa: CASSRRGEPYEQYF
CDR3nt: TGTGCCAGCAGTCGGAGGGGCGAGCCCTACGAGCAGTACTTC
v_gene: TRBV7-2
j_gene: TRBJ2-7
d_gene: NA
abundance: NA

CDR3aa: CASSQAHPNQPQHF
CDR3nt: TGCGCCAGCAGCCAAGCACACCCCAATCAGCCCCAGCATTTT
v_gene: TRBV4-1
j_gene: TRBJ1-5
d_gene: NA
abundance: NA

CDR3aa: CASSYNWAVAVTEAFF
CDR3nt: TGTGCCAGCAGTTACAATTGGGCCGTTGCCGTCACTGAAGCTTTCTTT
v_gene: TRBV27
j_gene: TRBJ1-1
d_gene: NA
abundance: NA

CDR3aa: CASSLDGLSPHEQFF
CDR3nt: TGTGCCAGCAGCTTAGATGGACTAAGTCCCCATGAGCAGTTCTTC
v_gene: TRBV7-9
j_gene: TRBJ2-1
d_gene: NA
abundance: once

CDR3aa: CSVQSPNEQFF
CDR3nt: TGCAGCGTCCAATCCCCAAATGAGCAGTTCTTC
v_gene: TRBV29-1
j_gene: TRBJ2-1
d_gene: NA
abundance: NA

CDR3aa: CASSDRNRIRETQYF
CDR3nt: TGTGCCAGCAGTGACCGAAACAGAATCCGAGAGACCCAGTACTTC
v_gene: TRBV6-1
j_gene: TRBJ2-5
d_gene: NA
abundance: NA

CDR3aa: CASSSAVANEKLFF
CDR3nt: TGTGCCAGCAGTTCAGCGGTGGCTAATGAAAAACTGTTTTTT
v_gene: TRBV6-5
j_gene: TRBJ1-4
d_gene: NA
abundance: NA

CDR3aa: CASSPTVNTEAFF
CDR3nt: TGTGCCAGCAGCCCCACAGTGAACACTGAAGCTTTCTTT
v_gene: TRBV13
j_gene: TRBJ1-1
d_gene: NA
abundance: NA

CDR3aa: CASMPGQAYEQYF
CDR3nt: TGCGCCAGCATGCCCGGACAGGCCTACGAGCAGTACTTC
v_gene: TRBV10-2
j_gene: TRBJ2-7
d_gene: TRBD1
abundance: NA

CDR3aa: CASSPLGTGNYGYTF
CDR3nt: TGTGCCAGCAGTCCTCTCGGGACAGGGAACTATGGCTACACCTTC
v_gene: TRBV28
j_gene: TRBJ1-2
d_gene: TRBD1
abundance: NA

CDR3aa: CASLGQDTEAFF
CDR3nt: TGTGCCAGTCTTGGACAAGACACTGAAGCTTTCTTT
v_gene: TRBV19
j_gene: TRBJ1-1
d_gene: NA
abundance: NA

CDR3aa: CASSAGTRGSPLHF
CDR3nt: TGTGCCAGCAGTGCCGGGACTAGGGGATCACCCCTCCACTTT
v_gene: TRBV2
j_gene: TRBJ1-6
d_gene: NA
abundance: NA

CDR3aa: CASSLWRKETQYF
CDR3nt: TGTGCTAGCAGCTTGTGGAGAAAGGAGACCCAGTACTTC
v_gene: TRBV7-7
j_gene: TRBJ2-5
d_gene: NA
abundance: once

CDR3aa: CSASPAGLQNIQYF
CDR3nt: TGCAGTGCTAGTCCTGCGGGTCTCCAAAACATTCAGTACTTC
v_gene: TRBV20-1
j_gene: TRBJ2-4
d_gene: NA
abundance: NA

CDR3aa: CASSSFRGLPPLHF
CDR3nt: TGTGCCAGCAGTTCGTTCAGGGGGTTACCACCCCTCCACTTT
v_gene: TRBV27
j_gene: TRBJ1-6
d_gene: TRBD1
abundance: NA

CDR3aa: CASSETAGYSNTQYF
CDR3nt: TGCGCCAGCAGTGAGACAGCGGGGTATTCAAATACGCAGTATTTT
v_gene: TRBV10-1
j_gene: TRBJ2-3
d_gene: TRBD2
abundance: NA

CDR3aa: CASSLGLAGETGELFF
CDR3nt: TGTGCCAGCAGCCTGGGACTAGCGGGAGAGACCGGGGAGCTGTTTTTT
v_gene: TRBV7-6
j_gene: TRBJ2-2
d_gene: TRBD2
abundance: NA